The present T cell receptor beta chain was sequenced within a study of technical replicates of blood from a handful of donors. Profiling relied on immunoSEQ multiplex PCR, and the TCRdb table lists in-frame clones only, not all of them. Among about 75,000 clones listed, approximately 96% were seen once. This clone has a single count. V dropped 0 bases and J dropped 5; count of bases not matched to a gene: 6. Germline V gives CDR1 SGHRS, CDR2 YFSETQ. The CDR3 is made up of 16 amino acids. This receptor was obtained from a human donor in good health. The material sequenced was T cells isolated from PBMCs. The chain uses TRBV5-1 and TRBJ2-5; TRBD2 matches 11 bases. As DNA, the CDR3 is TGCGCCAGCAGCTTGGCCGACTTAGCGGGGGGGGAGACCCAGTACTTC. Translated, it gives CASSLADLAGGETQYF.